The clone carrying this T cell receptor (beta chain) came up a few times. What it recognizes is unknown. The sample comes from a study of OX40 agonist ivuxolimab in advanced cancers. Method: immunoSEQ multiplex PCR; TCRdb's copy keeps in-frame clones and lacks some. The sample lists approximately 60,000 clones, roughly four fifths seen once, with 1% in the top ten. If patients had autoimmune disease history or systemic immunosuppression, they were excluded. The study's findings and limits: Among T cells, CD8+ cells averaged more expanded clones than CD4+ cells.

The germline gives CDR1 MNHNS, CDR2 SASEGT. The V segment lost 6 bases and the J segment 8 bases; nucleotides outside the gene matches: 8. The CDR3 covers 14 residues. The chain has TRBV6-1 and TRBJ1-2, with TRBD1 identical over 11 bases. The sequence derives from an adult with an advanced solid tumor such as melanoma, head and neck, liver or kidney cancer. The sequences come from CD4+ or CD8+ T cells sorted from blood, collected in a trial of the OX40 agonist ivuxolimab. In nucleotides, the CDR3 is TGTGCCAGCAGCCGGACAGGGGGCATACAAGGCTACACCTTC. As protein: CASSRTGGIQGYTF.